Listed here are 6 T cell receptor beta chains from one sample, sequenced in a study of blood T cell repertoires in COVID-19 (dated by TCRdb to 2019 to 2021). The method behind the library was the immunoSEQ multiplex PCR assay. This immuneACCESS table, as held by TCRdb, lists in-frame sequences with V and J called but not all clones. Of the missing ones, under half trace to an unresolved V gene in checked studies; the others have no known cause. The sample records under 200,000 clones, about 86% of which are singletons. 14% of the sample comes from the top ten. The sample consisted of peripheral blood. The receptors come from a man aged 30 to 45 with active or convalescent COVID-19.

This clone was counted only a few times. This chain links TRBV6-2 or TRBV6-3 with TRBJ2-5; maybe TRBD2 (5 bases). CDR1 and CDR2 (germline): MNHEY, SVGEGT. V lost 3 bases and J 7 bases, leaving 12 bases between the germline ends. The CDR3 consists of 13 residues. CDR3 amino acids: CASSYRPGGTQYF. The CDR3 region has the DNA TGTGCCAGCAGTTATAGACCCGGAGGGACCCAGTACTTC.

This chain uses TRBV7-2 with TRBJ1-5; D ambiguous. This CDR3 is built from 14 residues. Germline V gene data show CDR1 as SGHTA and CDR2 as FQGNSA. Between the trimmed V and J ends, which lost 1 base and 9 bases, there was a span of 13 bases. The CDR3: CASSLGSLAGPQHF. The DNA for the CDR3 is TGTGCCAGCAGCTTAGGGAGCTTGGCTGGGCCCCAGCATTTT.

The chain recombines TRBV2 with TRBJ2-7, with D possibly being TRBD1 (5 bases). CDR1 is SNHLY, CDR2 FYNNEI, per germline. Trimming shortened V by 4 bases and J by 3 bases, and 7 bases separated the two germline ends. CDR3 length: 12 residues. CDR3 DNA sequence: TGTGCCAGCAGTGTTCAGGGCTACGAGCAGTACTTC. It yields the protein CASSVQGYEQYF.

The rearrangement uses TRBV4-1 and TRBJ2-4; 7 bases are shared with TRBD1. Looked up from germline, CDR1 is MGHRA and CDR2 is YSYEKL. The CDR3 runs 17 residues. The V gene end was trimmed by 3 bases and the J gene end by 0 bases; junction bases not matched to a gene: 8. The chain's CDR3 is CASSQPTDRLAKNIQYF. The CDR3 DNA follows: TGCGCCAGCAGCCAGCCCACGGACAGGCTAGCCAAAAACATTCAGTACTTC.

V and J are TRBV5-6 and TRBJ2-5, with 15 bases fitting TRBD2. Germline assignment: CDR1 SGHDT and CDR2 YYEEEE. Unmatched junction bases numbered 5, after V lost 3 bases and J lost 5 bases. The CDR3 has 16 amino acids. CDR3 protein: CASSWRTSGRGETQYF. CDR3 nucleotide sequence: TGTGCCAGCAGCTGGAGGACTAGCGGGAGGGGGGAGACCCAGTACTTC.

J is TRBJ1-4 and V is TRBV28, with TRBD1 matching 9 bases. J was trimmed by 8 bases and V by 4 bases; bases with no gene match: 5. Germline V gene data show CDR1 as MDHEN and CDR2 as SYDVKM. The CDR3 has 14 residues. The DNA for the CDR3 is TGTGCCAGCAGTTACCGGGACAGGGACGAAAAACTGTTTTTT. This gives the protein CASSYRDRDEKLFF.